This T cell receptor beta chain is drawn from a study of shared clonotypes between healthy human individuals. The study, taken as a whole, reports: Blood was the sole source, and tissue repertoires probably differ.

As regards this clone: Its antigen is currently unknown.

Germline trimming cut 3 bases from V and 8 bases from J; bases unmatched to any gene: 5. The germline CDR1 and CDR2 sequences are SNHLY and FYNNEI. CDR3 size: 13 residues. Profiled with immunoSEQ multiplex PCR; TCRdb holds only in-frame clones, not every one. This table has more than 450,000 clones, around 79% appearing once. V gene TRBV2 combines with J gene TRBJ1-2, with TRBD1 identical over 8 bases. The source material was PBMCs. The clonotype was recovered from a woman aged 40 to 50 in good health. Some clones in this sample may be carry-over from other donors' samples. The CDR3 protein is CASSDRGRGGYTF. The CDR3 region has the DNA TGTGCCAGCAGTGACAGGGGGCGTGGGGGCTACACCTTC. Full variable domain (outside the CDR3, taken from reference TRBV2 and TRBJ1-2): EPEVTQTPSHQVTQMGQEVILRCVPISNHLYFYWYRQILGQKVEFLVSFYNNEISEKSEIFDDQFSVERPDGSNFTLKIRSTKLEDSAMYFCASSDRGRGGYTFGSGTRLTVV.